Each of the 14 T cell receptor beta chains below was sequenced from the same sample in a study of monozygotic twins with inflammatory bowel disease. Using the 5' RACE reads, TCRdb records one entry per CDR3 protein without DNA. The table gives about 300,000 distinct CDR3 sequences; the top ten clones make up over 5% of it. The material sequenced was blood. The receptors stem from a human donor with ulcerative colitis or Crohn's disease, or a healthy co-twin of an affected twin (not recorded which).

The chain uses TRBV5-1 and TRBJ2-3. Germline V gene data show CDR1 as SGHRS and CDR2 as YFSETQ. The CDR3 length is 12 residues. The CDR3 spells CASSSETDTQYF.

The chain couples TRBV6-1 to TRBJ2-2. Germline assignment: CDR1 MNHNS and CDR2 SASEGT. The CDR3 runs to 15 residues. This chain's CDR3 is CASSEILTLTGELFF.

V usage is TRBV24-1 and J usage is TRBJ2-5; TCRdb indicates TRBD2, and absent DNA this call remains unverified. Germline CDR1 KGHDR, CDR2 SFDVKD. The CDR3 runs 16 residues. The CDR3 is CATSLAGGTYQETQYF.

V gene TRBV7-2 combines with J gene TRBJ1-2; as DNA is missing, the TRBD1 call by TCRdb cannot be tested. Germline V gene data show CDR1 as SGHTA and CDR2 as FQGNSA. The CDR3 runs to 13 residues. CDR3 region: CASSLLPDYGYTF.

The V and J genes are TRBV28 and TRBJ2-2. From germline, CDR1 is MDHEN and CDR2 SYDVKM. The CDR3 is made up of 16 amino acids. The CDR3 loop is CASSLRFTKNTGELFF.

V is TRBV20-1 and J is TRBJ1-1; TCRdb picks TRBD1, but there is no DNA to check that call. The CDR3 consists of 13 residues. Germline CDR1 reads DFQATT; CDR2 reads SNEGSKA (reference sequence). The CDR3: CSASKAGGTEAFF.

The genes are TRBV7-6 and TRBJ1-6. The CDR3 contains 17 residues. From germline, CDR1 is SGHVS and CDR2 FNYEAQ. CDR3 sequence: CASSLRAGLLGDSPLHF.

The V gene is TRBV9, the J gene TRBJ2-3; with no DNA, the TCRdb D assignment of TRBD2 cannot be verified. Germline V lookup: CDR1 SGDLS, CDR2 YYNGEE. The length of the CDR3 is 16 residues. CDR3 sequence reads: CASSVGGGVSTDTQYF.

The chain recombines TRBV29-1 with TRBJ2-7; TCRdb lists TRBD1, though no DNA is available to test this call. From germline, CDR1 is SQVTM and CDR2 ANQGSEA. This CDR3 has 13 residues. CDR3 protein: CSVGGTGTYEQYF.

This chain uses TRBV6-1 with TRBJ2-3; absent DNA, TCRdb's TRBD2 call cannot be checked. This CDR3 is built from 16 residues. Germline loops: CDR1 MNHNS, CDR2 SASEGT. CDR3 loop: CASSPSGGWNTDTQYF.

The rearrangement uses TRBV5-1 and TRBJ2-2. The CDR3 has 15 residues. CDR1 is SGHRS, CDR2 YFSETQ, per germline. CDR3 protein: CASSLAGTNTGELFF.

The rearrangement links TRBV11-2 to TRBJ2-3; without DNA, the TCRdb call of TRBD2 cannot be checked. The CDR3 length is 14 residues. The V gene's germline CDR1 is SGHAT and CDR2 FQNNGV. The CDR3 here is CASSLAGLTDTQYF.

The V call is TRBV7-2, the J call TRBJ1-2; the D call from TCRdb, TRBD1, cannot be confirmed without DNA. Germline V lookup: CDR1 SGHTA, CDR2 FQGNSA. The CDR3 length is 13 residues. CDR3 region: CASSLDRLNGYTF.

V usage is TRBV5-1 and J usage is TRBJ2-5; the TCRdb D gene call, TRBD1, has no DNA to confirm it. The germline V gene encodes CDR1 SGHRS and CDR2 YFSETQ. This CDR3 region has 14 residues. The CDR3 here is CASSLLGGAETQYF.